These 15 T cell receptor beta chains share one sample of origin, sequenced in a study of breast tumors, draining lymph nodes, adjacent tissues. In TCRdb, the multiplex PCR reads were re-called with MiXCR into one record per CDR3 protein. The sample yields approximately 88,000 distinct CDR3 sequences, roughly 29% seen once. The lymph nodes were axillary draining lymph nodes from breast cancer patients. The sequenced sample was axillary lymph node tissue. These receptors all come from a female donor with breast cancer. Some clones in this sample may be carry-over from other donors' samples.

This clonotype was found many times. The chain joins TRBV4-2 to TRBJ1-6, with a possible D match to TRBD1 (5 bases). CDR3 size: 18 residues. The germline V and J ends were trimmed by 1 base and 0 bases, with 13 bases remaining between them. Germline V gives CDR1 LGHNA, CDR2 YNFKEQ. This chain's CDR3 is CASSQALAGISYNSPLHF. The CDR3 DNA follows: TGTGCCAGCAGCCAAGCGTTGGCAGGGATCTCCTATAATTCACCCCTCCACTTT.

The sample holds many counts of this clonotype. V is TRBV9 and J is TRBJ2-1; possible D gene TRBD2, 5 bases. The CDR3 is 13 amino acids. The V and J ends lost 0 bases and 10 bases respectively, with 11 bases between them. CDR1 is SGDLS, CDR2 YYNGEE, per germline. CDR3 in amino acids: CASSVARTGEQFF. CDR3 coding DNA: TGTGCCAGCAGCGTAGCCCGTACGGGGGAGCAGTTCTTC.

This clonotype has a count of ten or more. The chain joins TRBV27 to TRBJ2-5, with D perhaps matching TRBD2 (5 bases). Germline CDR1 MNHEY, CDR2 SMNVEV (reference sequence). V was shortened by 1 base and J by 7 bases, with 13 bases between the two germline ends. The CDR3 has 14 amino acids. CDR3 nucleotide sequence: TGTGCCAGCAGTTTATGGCGGTCGGAGGCGACCCAGTACTTC. Protein product: CASSLWRSEATQYF.

This clonotype occurred many times. This rearrangement joins TRBV5-8 to TRBJ2-5; D tentatively reads TRBD1 or TRBD2 (5 bases each). Between the trimmed V and J ends, which lost 3 bases and 1 base, there was a span of 25 bases. From germline, CDR1 is SGHTS and CDR2 YDEGEE. The CDR3 loop spans 19 amino acids. The CDR3 DNA reads as TGTGCCAGCAGCTGTTGGGAGCCGGACACATATGCCGTCCAAGAGACCCAGTACTTC. Translated: CASSCWEPDTYAVQETQYF.

J is TRBJ1-6 and V is TRBV14; 10 bases map to TRBD1. The V gene end was trimmed by 4 bases and the J gene end by 5 bases; junction bases not matched to a gene: 5. Germline CDR1 and CDR2: SGHDN and FVKESK. This CDR3 contains 16 residues. The CDR3 sequence: CASSLRDRGDNSPLHF. The CDR3 nucleotides are TGTGCCAGCAGCCTCCGGGACAGGGGCGATAATTCACCCCTCCACTTT. Looking up the rest from reference TRBV14 and TRBJ1-6 gives the full variable domain: EAGVTQFPSHSVIEKGQTVTLRCDPISGHDNLYWYRRVMGKEIKFLLHFVKESKQDESGMPNNRFLAERTGGTYSTLKVQPAELEDSGVYFCASSLRDRGDNSPLHFGNGTRLTVT.

This clonotype was seen many times. This chain uses TRBV20-1 with TRBJ1-2; TRBD1 matches 9 bases. This CDR3 region has 16 residues. With 8 bases clipped from V and 5 bases from J, the junction kept 18 bases outside the gene matches. Germline V gene sequence: CDR1 DFQATT, CDR2 SNEGSKA (reference sequence). In nucleotides, the CDR3 is TGCAGTTCTCCTCCATGGGGCGGACAGGGGTTTTATGGCTACACCTTC. Its protein product is CSSPPWGGQGFYGYTF.

This clonotype was recorded many times. This chain connects TRBV7-7 to TRBJ2-2; a weak D match, TRBD1 (5 bases). In germline, CDR1 is SSHAT, CDR2 FNYEAQ (reference sequence). This CDR3 region has 16 residues. V gave up 5 bases and J gave up 1 base, with 14 bases separating them. CDR3 in amino acids: CASSLAWGVNTGELFF. The CDR3 DNA is TGTGCCAGCAGCCTCGCCTGGGGCGTGAACACCGGGGAGCTGTTTTTT.

This clonotype was picked up many times. This chain connects TRBV5-1 to TRBJ1-2; no definite D call. Germline-derived CDR1 and CDR2 are SGHRS and YFSETQ. V was shortened by 0 bases and J by 8 bases, with 14 bases between the two germline ends. CDR3 length: 14 amino acids. CDR3 in amino acids: CASSLAVDLLGYTF. The CDR3 DNA sequence: TGCGCCAGCAGCTTGGCCGTGGACCTCTTGGGCTACACCTTC.

Of note for this clonotype: A much larger clone sits a single nucleotide away, making a read error possible. The rearrangement links TRBV27 to TRBJ2-7; the match to TRBD2 covers 7 bases. Looked up from germline, CDR1 is MNHEY and CDR2 is SMNVEV (reference sequence). This CDR3 is built from 15 residues. CDR3 protein: CASSFDGAGVSEQHF. The CDR3 coding sequence is TGTGCCAGCAGTTTTGACGGGGCGGGAGTGAGCGAGCAGCACTTC.

This clonotype was seen repeatedly, ten times or more. The chain is built from TRBV9 and TRBJ2-1; D is uncertain. This CDR3 comprises 11 residues. CDR1 is SGDLS, CDR2 YYNGEE, per germline. Trimming left V 2 bases short and J 7 bases short, with 4 bases between. Here the CDR3 reads CASSVSNEQFF. The CDR3 nucleotides are TGTGCCAGCAGCGTCTCGAATGAGCAGTTCTTC. Drawing the rest from reference TRBV9 and TRBJ2-1, the complete variable domain is DSGVTQTPKHLITATGQRVTLRCSPRSGDLSVYWYQQSLDQGLQFLIQYYNGEERAKGNILERFSAQQFPDLHSELNLSSLELGDSALYFCASSVSNEQFFGPGTRLTVL.

This clonotype was observed many times. This sequence joins TRBV25-1 and TRBJ2-2; TRBD2 matches at 8 bases. J gave up 5 bases and V 6 bases, and 5 bases lay outside the gene matches. The CDR3 has 14 amino acids. In germline, CDR1 is MGHDK, CDR2 SYGVNS. CDR3 bases: TGTGCCAGCAGCGGACTAGCAGTTACCGGGGAGCTGTTTTTT. This encodes CASSGLAVTGELFF.

At least ten counts were recorded for this clonotype. The rearrangement links TRBV7-3 to TRBJ2-3; 8 bases align to TRBD2. This CDR3 has 15 amino acids. J was trimmed by 6 bases and V by 3 bases; bases with no gene match: 8. Germline V gene sequence: CDR1 SGHTA, CDR2 FQGTGA. Written as DNA, the CDR3 is TGTGCCAGCAGCTTCTCGGGACTAGTCTCGGATACGCAGTATTTT. It specifies CASSFSGLVSDTQYF.

On this clonotype itself: As the CDR3 is not closed by the conserved phenylalanine or tryptophan, this likely results from a read error. The V and J genes are TRBV3-1 and TRBJ2-5; D not resolved. Germline assignment: CDR1 LGHDT and CDR2 YNNKEL (reference sequence). CDR3 size: 12 residues. Trimming left V 4 bases short and J 9 bases short, with 12 bases between. The CDR3 sequence: CASSRRLGPQYS. The CDR3 DNA reads as TGTGCCAGCAGCCGCAGGCTGGGCCCCCAGTACTCC.

At least ten counts were recorded for this clonotype. This may stem from a read error, because a much larger clone lies one nucleotide away. The genes are TRBV6-6 and TRBJ1-2, with D maybe TRBD1 (5 bases). The CDR3 runs to 12 residues. Germline V CDR1 and CDR2: MNHNY, SVGAGI (reference sequence). V shed 5 bases and J shed 6 bases, with 10 bases lying between them. The CDR3 sequence is CASSHDSDGYTF. The DNA of the CDR3 is TGTGCCAGCAGTCACGACAGTGATGGCTACACCTTC.

This clonotype was seen repeatedly, ten times or more. The chain has TRBV6-2 or TRBV6-3 and TRBJ2-7, with D perhaps TRBD1 (5 bases). There are 12 residues in the CDR3. Germline CDR1 is MNHEY and CDR2 is SVGEGT. Trimming stripped 2 bases from V and 3 bases from J, with 5 bases between. The CDR3 sequence: CASSYDSYEQYF. CDR3 nucleotide sequence: TGTGCCAGCAGTTACGACAGCTACGAGCAGTACTTC.